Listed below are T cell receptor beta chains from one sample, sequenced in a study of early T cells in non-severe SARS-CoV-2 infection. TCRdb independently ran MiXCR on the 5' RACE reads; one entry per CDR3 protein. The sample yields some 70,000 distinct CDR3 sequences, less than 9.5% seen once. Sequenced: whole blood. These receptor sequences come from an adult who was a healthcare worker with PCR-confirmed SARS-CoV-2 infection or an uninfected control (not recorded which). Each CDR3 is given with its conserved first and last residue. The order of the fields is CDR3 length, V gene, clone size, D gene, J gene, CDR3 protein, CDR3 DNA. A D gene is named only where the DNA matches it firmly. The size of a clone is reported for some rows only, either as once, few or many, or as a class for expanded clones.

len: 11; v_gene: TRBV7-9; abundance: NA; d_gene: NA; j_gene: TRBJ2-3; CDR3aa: CASTPTDTQYF; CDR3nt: TGTGCCAGCACCCCTACAGATACGCAGTATTTT
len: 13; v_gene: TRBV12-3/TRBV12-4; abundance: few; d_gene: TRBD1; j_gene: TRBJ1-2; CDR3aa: CASSTGERYGYTF; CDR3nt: TGTGCCAGCAGTACAGGGGAGAGATATGGCTACACCTTC
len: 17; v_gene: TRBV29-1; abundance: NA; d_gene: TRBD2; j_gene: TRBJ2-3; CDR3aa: CSVDRLAGGPITDTQYF; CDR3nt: TGCAGCGTTGATAGGCTAGCGGGAGGGCCGATCACAGATACGCAGTATTTT
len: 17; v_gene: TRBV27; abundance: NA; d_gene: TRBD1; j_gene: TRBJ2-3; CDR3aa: CASSPGQGAPGTDTQYF; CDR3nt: TGTGCCAGCAGTCCGGGACAGGGGGCGCCGGGCACAGATACGCAGTATTTT
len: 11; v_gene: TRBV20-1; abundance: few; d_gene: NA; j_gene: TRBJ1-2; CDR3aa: CSASDNYGYTF; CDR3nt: TGCAGTGCTAGCGACAACTATGGCTACACCTTC
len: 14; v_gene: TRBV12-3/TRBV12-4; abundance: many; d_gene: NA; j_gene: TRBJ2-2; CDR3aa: CASSFFLGTGELFF; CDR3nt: TGTGCCAGCAGTTTCTTTTTGGGCACCGGGGAGCTGTTTTTT
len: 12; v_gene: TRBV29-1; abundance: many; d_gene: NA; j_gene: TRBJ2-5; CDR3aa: CSEGTAQETQYF; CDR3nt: TGCAGCGAAGGGACGGCCCAAGAGACCCAGTACTTC
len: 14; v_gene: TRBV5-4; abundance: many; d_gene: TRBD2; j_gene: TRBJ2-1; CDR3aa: CASSSAGGNNEQFF; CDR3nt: TGTGCCAGCAGCTCAGCGGGAGGCAACAATGAGCAGTTCTTC
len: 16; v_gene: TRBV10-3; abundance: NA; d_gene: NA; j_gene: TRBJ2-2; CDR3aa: CAISGRLPANTGELFF; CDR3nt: TGTGCCATCAGTGGTAGGCTGCCCGCGAACACCGGGGAGCTGTTTTTT
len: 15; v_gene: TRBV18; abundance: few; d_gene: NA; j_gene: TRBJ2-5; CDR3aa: CASSPRAGSDETQYF; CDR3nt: TGTGCCAGCTCACCACGAGCAGGGTCGGATGAGACCCAGTACTTC
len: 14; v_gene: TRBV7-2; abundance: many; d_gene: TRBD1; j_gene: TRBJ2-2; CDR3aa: CASSLRQGAGELFF; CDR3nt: TGTGCCAGCAGCTTAAGACAGGGGGCCGGGGAGCTGTTTTTT
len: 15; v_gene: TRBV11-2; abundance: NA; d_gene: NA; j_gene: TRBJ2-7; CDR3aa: CASSAGSGSIYEQYF; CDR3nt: TGTGCCAGCAGCGCCGGATCCGGGTCCATCTACGAGCAGTACTTC
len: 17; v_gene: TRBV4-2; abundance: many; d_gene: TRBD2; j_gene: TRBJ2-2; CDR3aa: CASSPGASGVRTGELFF; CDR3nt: TGTGCCAGCAGCCCAGGTGCTAGCGGAGTTAGAACCGGGGAGCTGTTTTTT
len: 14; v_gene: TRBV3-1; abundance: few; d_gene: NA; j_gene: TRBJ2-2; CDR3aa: CASSQEGGTGELFF; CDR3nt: TGTGCCAGCAGCCAAGAGGGCGGGACCGGGGAGCTGTTTTTT
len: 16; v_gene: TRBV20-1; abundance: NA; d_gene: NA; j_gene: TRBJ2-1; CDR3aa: CSAPGGQGTSYNEQFF; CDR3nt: TGCAGTGCTCCAGGAGGTCAGGGAACCTCCTACAATGAGCAGTTCTTC
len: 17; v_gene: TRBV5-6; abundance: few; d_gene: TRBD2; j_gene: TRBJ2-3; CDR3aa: CASSSTSSGRLTDTQYF; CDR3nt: TGTGCCAGCAGCTCCACTTCTAGCGGGAGGCTCACAGATACGCAGTATTTT
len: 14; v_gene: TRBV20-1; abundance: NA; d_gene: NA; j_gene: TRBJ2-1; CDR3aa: CSASTQSSYNEQFF; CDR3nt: TGCAGTGCTTCCACTCAGAGCTCCTACAATGAGCAGTTCTTC
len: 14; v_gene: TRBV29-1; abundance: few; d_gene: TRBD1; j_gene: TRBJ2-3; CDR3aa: CSARQGINTDTQYF; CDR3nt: TGCAGCGCCCGACAGGGGATAAACACAGATACGCAGTATTTT
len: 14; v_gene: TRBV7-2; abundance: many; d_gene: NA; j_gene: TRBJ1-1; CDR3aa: CASSLVWRNTEAFF; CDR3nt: TGTGCCAGCAGCTTAGTTTGGAGGAACACTGAAGCTTTCTTT
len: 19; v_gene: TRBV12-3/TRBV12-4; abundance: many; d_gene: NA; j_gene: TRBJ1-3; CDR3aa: CASRPTSGREGKSGNTIYF; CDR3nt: TGTGCCAGCAGACCAACCTCCGGGAGGGAGGGGAAATCTGGAAACACCATATATTTT
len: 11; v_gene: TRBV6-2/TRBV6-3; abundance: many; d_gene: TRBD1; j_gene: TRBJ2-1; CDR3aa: CASTETGGQFF; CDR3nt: TGTGCCAGCACTGAGACAGGGGGGCAGTTCTTC
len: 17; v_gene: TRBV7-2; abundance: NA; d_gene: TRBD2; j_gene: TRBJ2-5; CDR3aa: CASSLAASGRARETQYF; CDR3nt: TGTGCCAGCAGCTTAGCGGCAAGCGGGAGGGCCAGGGAGACCCAGTACTTC
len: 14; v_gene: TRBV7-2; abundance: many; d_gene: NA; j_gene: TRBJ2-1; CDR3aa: CASSADRGGNEQFF; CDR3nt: TGTGCCAGCAGCGCCGACAGGGGAGGGAATGAGCAGTTCTTC
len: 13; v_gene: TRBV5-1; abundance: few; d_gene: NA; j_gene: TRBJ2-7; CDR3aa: CASYEGAPYEQYF; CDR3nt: TGCGCCAGCTACGAGGGAGCCCCCTACGAGCAGTACTTC
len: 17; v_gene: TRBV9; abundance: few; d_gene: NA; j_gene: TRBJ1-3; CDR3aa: CASSAEGPTFSGNTIYF; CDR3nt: TGTGCCAGCAGCGCAGAAGGACCTACTTTCTCTGGAAACACCATATATTTT
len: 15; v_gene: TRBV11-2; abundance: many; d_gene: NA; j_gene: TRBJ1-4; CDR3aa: CASSLIAMTNEKLFF; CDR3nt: TGTGCCAGCAGCTTAATAGCAATGACTAATGAAAAACTGTTTTTT
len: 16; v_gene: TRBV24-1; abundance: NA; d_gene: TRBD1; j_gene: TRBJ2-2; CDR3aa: CATSDPSTGDTGELFF; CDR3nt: TGTGCCACCAGTGATCCGTCGACAGGGGACACCGGGGAGCTGTTTTTT
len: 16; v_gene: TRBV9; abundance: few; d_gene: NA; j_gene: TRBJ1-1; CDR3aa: CASSVSTGTMNTEAFF; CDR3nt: TGTGCCAGCAGCGTAAGCACAGGGACTATGAACACTGAAGCTTTCTTT
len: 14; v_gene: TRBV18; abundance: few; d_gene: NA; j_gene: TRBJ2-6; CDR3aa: CASSPPDGANVLTF; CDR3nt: TGTGCCAGCTCACCACCGGACGGGGCCAACGTCCTGACTTTC
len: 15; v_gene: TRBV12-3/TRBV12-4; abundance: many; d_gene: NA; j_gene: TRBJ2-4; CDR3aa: CASAPAETGGNIQYF; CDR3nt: TGTGCCAGCGCCCCCGCCGAGACTGGTGGAAACATTCAGTACTTC
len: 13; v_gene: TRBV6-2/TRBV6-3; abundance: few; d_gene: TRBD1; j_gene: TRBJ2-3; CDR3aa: CASSYRDRDTQYF; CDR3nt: TGTGCCAGCAGTTACCGGGACAGGGATACGCAGTATTTT
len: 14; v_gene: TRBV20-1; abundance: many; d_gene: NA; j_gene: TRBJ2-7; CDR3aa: CSARVVALSYEQYF; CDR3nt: TGCAGTGCTAGAGTGGTAGCTCTGTCCTACGAGCAGTACTTC
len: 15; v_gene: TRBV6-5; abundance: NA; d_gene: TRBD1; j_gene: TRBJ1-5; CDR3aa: CASRRTGGGNQPQHF; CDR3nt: TGTGCCAGCAGGAGGACAGGGGGAGGCAATCAGCCCCAGCATTTT
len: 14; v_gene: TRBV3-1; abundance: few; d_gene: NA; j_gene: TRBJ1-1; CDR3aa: CASSPQGDHTEAFF; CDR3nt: TGTGCCAGCAGCCCTCAGGGTGATCACACTGAAGCTTTCTTT
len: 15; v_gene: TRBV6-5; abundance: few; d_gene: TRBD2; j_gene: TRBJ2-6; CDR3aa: CASSAGGDGANVLTF; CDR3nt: TGTGCCAGCAGTGCCGGGGGGGATGGGGCCAACGTCCTGACTTTC
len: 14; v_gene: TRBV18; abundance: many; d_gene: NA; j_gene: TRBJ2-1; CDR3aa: CASSTLSSYNEQFF; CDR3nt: TGTGCCAGCTCAACCCTGAGCTCCTACAATGAGCAGTTCTTC
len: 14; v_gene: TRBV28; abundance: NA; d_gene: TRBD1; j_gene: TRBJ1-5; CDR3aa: CASTPGGSNQPQHF; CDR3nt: TGTGCCAGCACCCCAGGGGGTAGCAATCAGCCCCAGCATTTT
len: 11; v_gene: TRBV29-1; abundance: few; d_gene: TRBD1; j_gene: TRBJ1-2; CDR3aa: CSVETGGGYTF; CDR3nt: TGCAGCGTTGAGACAGGGGGCGGCTACACCTTC
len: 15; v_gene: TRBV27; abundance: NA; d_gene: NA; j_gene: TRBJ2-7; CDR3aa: CASSSPGGTSYEQYF; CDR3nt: TGTGCCAGCAGTTCGCCGGGCGGGACCTCCTACGAGCAGTACTTC
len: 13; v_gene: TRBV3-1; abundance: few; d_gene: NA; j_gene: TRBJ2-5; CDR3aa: CASSLRNEETQYF; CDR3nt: TGTGCCAGCAGCCTACGAAACGAAGAGACCCAGTACTTC
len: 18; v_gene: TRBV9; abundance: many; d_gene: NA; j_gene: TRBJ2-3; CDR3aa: CASSPRGRGLDRTDTQYF; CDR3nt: TGTGCCAGCAGCCCGCGGGGCAGGGGGTTGGATCGCACAGATACGCAGTATTTT
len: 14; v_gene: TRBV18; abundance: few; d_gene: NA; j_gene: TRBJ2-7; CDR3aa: CASSPPSTEYEQYF; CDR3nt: TGTGCCAGCTCACCACCGAGTACGGAATACGAGCAGTACTTC